A single sample is the source of the 3 T cell receptor beta chains below, sequenced in a study of shared clonotypes between healthy human individuals. The protocol was immunoSEQ multiplex PCR, while the TCRdb copy is restricted to in-frame clones and leaves out a portion. The repertoire consists of 2,500,000 or so clones, with around 92% occurring once and the leading ten covering about 0.41%. Sequences were obtained from naive CD4+ T cells from PBMCs. Subset defined: CD45RA+ positively selected. These receptors were collected from a man aged 18 to 29 in good health. Some clones in this sample may be carry-over from other donors' samples.

This clone appeared a few times. The sample holds other DNA sequences that translate to the same CDR3. The chain uses TRBV2 and TRBJ1-1; D possibly corresponds to TRBD1 (5 bases). Deletions cut 5 bases from V and 3 bases from J, with 10 bases between. CDR1 SNHLY and CDR2 FYNNEI come from the germline V gene. The CDR3 loop spans 13 amino acids. CDR3 nucleotides: TGTGCCAGCAGTAGACAGTTCGACACTGAAGCTTTCTTT. The encoded protein is CASSRQFDTEAFF.

A note on this clone: Other DNA sequences in this specimen translate into the identical CDR3. V is TRBV5-1 and J is TRBJ2-7; possible D gene TRBD1, 6 bases. V was pared by 0 bases and J by 2 bases, with 9 bases between. Looked up from germline, CDR1 is SGHRS and CDR2 is YFSETQ. This CDR3 comprises 14 residues. CDR3 residues: CASSLGTGPYEQYF. CDR3 sequence (DNA): TGCGCCAGCAGCTTGGGTACAGGGCCCTACGAGCAGTACTTC.

This clone was seen only once. This sequence joins TRBV27 and TRBJ2-1, with 7 bases that match TRBD1. Germline lookup yields CDR1 MNHEY and CDR2 SMNVEV (reference sequence). This CDR3 has 15 residues. With 3 bases clipped from V and 4 bases from J, the junction kept 6 bases outside the gene matches. This CDR3 reads CASSFGTAQYNEQFF. In DNA, the CDR3 is TGTGCCAGCAGTTTCGGGACAGCACAATACAATGAGCAGTTCTTC.